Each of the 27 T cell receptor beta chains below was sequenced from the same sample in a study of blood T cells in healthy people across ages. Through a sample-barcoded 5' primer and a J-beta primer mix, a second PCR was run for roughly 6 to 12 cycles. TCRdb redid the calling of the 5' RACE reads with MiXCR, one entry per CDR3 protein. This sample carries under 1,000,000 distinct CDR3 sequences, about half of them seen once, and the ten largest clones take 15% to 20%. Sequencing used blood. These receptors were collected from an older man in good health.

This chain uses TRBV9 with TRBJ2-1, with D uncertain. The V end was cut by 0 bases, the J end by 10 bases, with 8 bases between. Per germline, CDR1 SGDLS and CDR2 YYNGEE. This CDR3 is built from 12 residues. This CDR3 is CASSVGPGEQFF. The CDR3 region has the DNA TGTGCCAGCAGCGTAGGTCCCGGAGAGCAGTTCTTC.

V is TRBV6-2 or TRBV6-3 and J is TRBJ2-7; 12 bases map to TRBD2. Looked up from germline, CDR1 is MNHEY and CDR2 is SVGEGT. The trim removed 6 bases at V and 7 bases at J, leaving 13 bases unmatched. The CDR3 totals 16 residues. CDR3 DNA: TGTGCCAGCAGAGACGCCGGGACTAGCGGGTTCCATGAGCAGTACTTC. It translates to CASRDAGTSGFHEQYF.

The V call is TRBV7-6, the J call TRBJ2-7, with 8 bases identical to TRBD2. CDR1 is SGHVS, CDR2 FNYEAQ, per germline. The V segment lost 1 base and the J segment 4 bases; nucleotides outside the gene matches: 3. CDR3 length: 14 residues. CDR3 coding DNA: TGTGCCAGCAGCTTAGGAGCGGGAGAGTACGAGCAGTACTTC. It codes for CASSLGAGEYEQYF.

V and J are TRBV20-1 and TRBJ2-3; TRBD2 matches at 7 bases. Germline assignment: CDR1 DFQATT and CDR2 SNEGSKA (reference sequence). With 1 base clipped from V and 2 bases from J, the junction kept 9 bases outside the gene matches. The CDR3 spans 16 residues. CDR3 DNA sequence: TGCAGTGCTAGAGGGCTAGCGGATTTCCTCACAGATACGCAGTATTTT. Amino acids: CSARGLADFLTDTQYF.

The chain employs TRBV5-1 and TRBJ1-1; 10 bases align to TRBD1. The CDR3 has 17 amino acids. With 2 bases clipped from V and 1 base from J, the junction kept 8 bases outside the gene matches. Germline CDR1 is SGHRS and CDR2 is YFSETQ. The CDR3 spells CASSFRDRGSGNTEAFF. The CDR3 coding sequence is TGCGCCAGCAGCTTCCGGGACAGGGGTTCGGGGAACACTGAAGCTTTCTTT.

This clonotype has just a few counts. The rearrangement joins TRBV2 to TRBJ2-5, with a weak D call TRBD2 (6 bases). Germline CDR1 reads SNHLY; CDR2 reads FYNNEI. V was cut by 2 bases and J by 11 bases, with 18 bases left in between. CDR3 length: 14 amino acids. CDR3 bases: TGTGCCAGCAGTGAAATGGACTATACCAATGAGCAGTACTTC. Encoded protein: CASSEMDYTNEQYF.

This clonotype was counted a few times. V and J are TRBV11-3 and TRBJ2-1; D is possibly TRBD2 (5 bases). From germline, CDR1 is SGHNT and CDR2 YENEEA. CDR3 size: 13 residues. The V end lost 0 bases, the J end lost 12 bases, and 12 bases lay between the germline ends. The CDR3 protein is CASSLERVRVQFF. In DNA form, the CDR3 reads TGTGCCAGCAGCTTAGAACGAGTGAGGGTGCAGTTCTTC.

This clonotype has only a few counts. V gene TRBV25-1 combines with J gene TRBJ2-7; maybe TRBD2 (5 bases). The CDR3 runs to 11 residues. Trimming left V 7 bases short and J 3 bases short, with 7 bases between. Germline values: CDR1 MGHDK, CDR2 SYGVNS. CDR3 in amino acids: CASTRDYEQYF. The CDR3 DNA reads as TGTGCCAGCACGAGGGACTACGAGCAGTACTTC.

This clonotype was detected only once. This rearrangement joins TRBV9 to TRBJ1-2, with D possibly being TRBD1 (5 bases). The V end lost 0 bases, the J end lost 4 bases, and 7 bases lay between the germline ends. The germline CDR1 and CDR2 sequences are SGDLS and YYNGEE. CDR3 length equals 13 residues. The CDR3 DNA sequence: TGTGCCAGCAGCGTAGGACAGTTCTATGGCTACACCTTC. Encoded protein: CASSVGQFYGYTF.

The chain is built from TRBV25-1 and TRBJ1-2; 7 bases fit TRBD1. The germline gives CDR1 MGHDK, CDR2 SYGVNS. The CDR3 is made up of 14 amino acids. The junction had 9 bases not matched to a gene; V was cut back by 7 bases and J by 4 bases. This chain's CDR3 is CASKPTGLTYGYTF. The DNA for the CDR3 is TGTGCCAGCAAACCGACAGGGCTGACCTATGGCTACACCTTC.

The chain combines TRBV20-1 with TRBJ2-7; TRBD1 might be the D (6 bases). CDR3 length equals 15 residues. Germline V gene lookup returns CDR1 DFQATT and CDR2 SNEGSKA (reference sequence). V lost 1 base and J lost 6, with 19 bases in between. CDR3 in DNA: TGCAGTGCTAGAGGGGTGGGGGCAGGGCGCTTCGAGCAGTACTTC. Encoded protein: CSARGVGAGRFEQYF.

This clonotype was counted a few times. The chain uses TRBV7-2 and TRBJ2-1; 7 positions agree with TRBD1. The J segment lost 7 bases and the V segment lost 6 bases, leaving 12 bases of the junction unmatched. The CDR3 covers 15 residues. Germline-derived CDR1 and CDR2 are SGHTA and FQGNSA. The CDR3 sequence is CASRQEAGGRNEQFF. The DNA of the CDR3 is TGTGCCAGCAGACAAGAGGCAGGGGGTCGGAATGAGCAGTTCTTC.

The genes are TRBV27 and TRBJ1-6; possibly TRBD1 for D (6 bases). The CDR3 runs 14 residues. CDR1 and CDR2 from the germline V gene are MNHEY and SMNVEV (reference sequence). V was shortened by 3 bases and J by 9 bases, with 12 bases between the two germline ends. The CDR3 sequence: CASSFPGGPSPLHF. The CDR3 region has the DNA TGTGCCAGCAGTTTCCCGGGGGGCCCTTCACCCCTCCACTTT.

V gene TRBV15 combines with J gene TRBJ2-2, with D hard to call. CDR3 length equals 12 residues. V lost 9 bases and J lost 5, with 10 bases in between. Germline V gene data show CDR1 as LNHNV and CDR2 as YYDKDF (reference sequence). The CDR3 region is CATDVGTGELFF. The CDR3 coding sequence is TGTGCCACAGATGTCGGGACCGGGGAGCTGTTTTTT.

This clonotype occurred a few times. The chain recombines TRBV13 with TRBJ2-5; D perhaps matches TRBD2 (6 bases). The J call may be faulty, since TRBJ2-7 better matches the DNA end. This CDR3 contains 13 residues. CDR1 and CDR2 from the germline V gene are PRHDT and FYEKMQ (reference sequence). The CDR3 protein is CASSSGTLTEQYF. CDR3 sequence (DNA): TGTGCCAGCAGCTCCGGGACTTTAACCGAGCAGTACTTC.

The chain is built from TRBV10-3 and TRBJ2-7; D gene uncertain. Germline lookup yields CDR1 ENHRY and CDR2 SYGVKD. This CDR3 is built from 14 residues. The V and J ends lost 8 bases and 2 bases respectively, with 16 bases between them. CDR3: CAISYSRKTYEQYF. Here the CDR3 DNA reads TGTGCCATCTCGTATTCCCGCAAAACCTACGAGCAGTACTTC.

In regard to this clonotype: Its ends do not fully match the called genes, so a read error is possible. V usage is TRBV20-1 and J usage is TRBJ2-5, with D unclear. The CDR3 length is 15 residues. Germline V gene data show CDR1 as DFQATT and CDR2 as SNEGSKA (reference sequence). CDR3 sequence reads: CSARKPRQNQETRYF. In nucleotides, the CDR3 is TGCAGTGCTAGGAAGCCTCGACAAAACCAAGAGACCCGGTACTTC.

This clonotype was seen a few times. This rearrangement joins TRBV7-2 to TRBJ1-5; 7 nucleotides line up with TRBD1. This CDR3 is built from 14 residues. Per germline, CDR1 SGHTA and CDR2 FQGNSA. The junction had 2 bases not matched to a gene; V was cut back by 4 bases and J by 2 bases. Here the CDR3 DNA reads TGTGCCAGCAGCTACGACAGGGGCAATCAGCCCCAGCATTTT. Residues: CASSYDRGNQPQHF.

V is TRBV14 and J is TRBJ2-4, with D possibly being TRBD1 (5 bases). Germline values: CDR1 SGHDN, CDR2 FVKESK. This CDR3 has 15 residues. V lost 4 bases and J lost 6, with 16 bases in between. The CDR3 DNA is TGTGCCAGCAGCCTTAATACATGGGGCGGAAACATTCAGTACTTC. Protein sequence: CASSLNTWGGNIQYF. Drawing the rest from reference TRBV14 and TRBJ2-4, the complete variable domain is EAGVTQFPSHSVIEKGQTVTLRCDPISGHDNLYWYRRVMGKEIKFLLHFVKESKQDESGMPNNRFLAERTGGTYSTLKVQPAELEDSGVYFCASSLNTWGGNIQYFGAGTRLSVL.

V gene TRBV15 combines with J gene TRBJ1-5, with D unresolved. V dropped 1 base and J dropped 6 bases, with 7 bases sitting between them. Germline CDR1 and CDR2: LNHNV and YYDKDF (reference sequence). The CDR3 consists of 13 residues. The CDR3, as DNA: TGTGCCACCAGCAGAGTACACGGTCAGCCCCAGCATTTT. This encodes CATSRVHGQPQHF.

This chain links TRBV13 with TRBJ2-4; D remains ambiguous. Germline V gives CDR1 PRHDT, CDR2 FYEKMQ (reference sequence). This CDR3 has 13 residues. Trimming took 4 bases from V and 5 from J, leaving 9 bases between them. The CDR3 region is CASSSLDQNIQYF. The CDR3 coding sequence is TGTGCCAGCAGCTCACTGGACCAAAACATTCAGTACTTC. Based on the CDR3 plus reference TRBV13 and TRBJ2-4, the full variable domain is AAGVIQSPRHLIKEKRETATLKCYPIPRHDTVYWYQQGPGQDPQFLISFYEKMQSDKGSIPDRFSAQQFSDYHSELNMSSLELGDSALYFCASSSLDQNIQYFGAGTRLSVL.

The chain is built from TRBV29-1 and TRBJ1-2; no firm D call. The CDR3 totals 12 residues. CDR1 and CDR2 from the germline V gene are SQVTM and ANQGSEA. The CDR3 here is CSYVERHYGYTF. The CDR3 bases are TGCTCCTACGTGGAGCGACACTATGGCTACACCTTC.

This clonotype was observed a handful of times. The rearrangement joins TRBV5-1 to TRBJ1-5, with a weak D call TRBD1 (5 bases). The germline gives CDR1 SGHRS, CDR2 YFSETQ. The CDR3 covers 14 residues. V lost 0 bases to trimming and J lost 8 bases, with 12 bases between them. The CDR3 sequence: CASSLVSGQEPQHF. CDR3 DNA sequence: TGCGCCAGCAGCTTGGTGTCAGGGCAAGAGCCCCAGCATTTT.

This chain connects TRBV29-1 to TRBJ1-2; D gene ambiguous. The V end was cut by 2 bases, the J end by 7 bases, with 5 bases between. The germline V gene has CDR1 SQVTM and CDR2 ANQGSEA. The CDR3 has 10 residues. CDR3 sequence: CSVEFGGYTF. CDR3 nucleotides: TGCAGCGTTGAATTTGGTGGCTACACCTTC.

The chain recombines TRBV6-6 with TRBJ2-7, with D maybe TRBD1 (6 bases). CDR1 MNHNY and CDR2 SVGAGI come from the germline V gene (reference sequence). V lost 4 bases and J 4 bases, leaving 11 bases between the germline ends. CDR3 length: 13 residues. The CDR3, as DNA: TGTGCCAGCAGTTTCGGGACAAATTACGAGCAGTACTTC. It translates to CASSFGTNYEQYF.

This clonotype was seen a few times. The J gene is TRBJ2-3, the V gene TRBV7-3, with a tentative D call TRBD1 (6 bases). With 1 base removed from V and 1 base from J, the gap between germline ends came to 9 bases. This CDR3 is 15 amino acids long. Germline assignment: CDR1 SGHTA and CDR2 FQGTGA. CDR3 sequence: CASSLIGGGTDTQYF. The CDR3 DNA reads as TGTGCCAGCAGCTTAATAGGGGGAGGCACAGATACGCAGTATTTT.

The CDR3 loop reads CASRAVSTRNFYEQYF. The CDR3 bases are TGTGCCAGCAGGGCCGTTAGCACAAGAAATTTCTACGAGCAGTACTTC. The rearrangement joins TRBV2 to TRBJ2-7; no clear D. Germline V gene sequence: CDR1 SNHLY, CDR2 FYNNEI. This CDR3 region has 16 residues. V was shortened by 6 bases and J by 3 bases, with 21 bases between the two germline ends.